The clone carrying this TCR beta chain appeared a single time. The germline gives CDR1 SGHTA, CDR2 FQGTGA. The CDR3 length is 11 residues. Trimming left V 2 bases short and J 10 bases short, with 6 bases between. Original analysis: Reference gene primer amplification in the assay estimated nucleated cell counts. Assay used: immunoSEQ multiplex PCR; TCRdb lists only in-frame clones, some missing. From that table come the V and J calls and clone size; the DNA was used to work out D and trimming. The profile shows approximately 90,000 clones, approximately 88% of them singletons. The data derive from a study of blood T cell repertoires in COVID-19. Study details: Acute-phase and convalescent COVID-19 samples originated in the United States, Italy and Spain. The cDNA or gDNA used as material had been derived from T cells, B-cell-depleted T cells, or PBMCs.

The sequenced material came from peripheral blood. The clonotype originates from an elderly woman with active or convalescent COVID-19. V usage is TRBV7-3 and J usage is TRBJ2-1; D remains ambiguous. CDR3 protein: CASSLGQEQFF. The CDR3, as DNA: TGTGCCAGCAGCTTAGGGCAGGAGCAGTTCTTC.